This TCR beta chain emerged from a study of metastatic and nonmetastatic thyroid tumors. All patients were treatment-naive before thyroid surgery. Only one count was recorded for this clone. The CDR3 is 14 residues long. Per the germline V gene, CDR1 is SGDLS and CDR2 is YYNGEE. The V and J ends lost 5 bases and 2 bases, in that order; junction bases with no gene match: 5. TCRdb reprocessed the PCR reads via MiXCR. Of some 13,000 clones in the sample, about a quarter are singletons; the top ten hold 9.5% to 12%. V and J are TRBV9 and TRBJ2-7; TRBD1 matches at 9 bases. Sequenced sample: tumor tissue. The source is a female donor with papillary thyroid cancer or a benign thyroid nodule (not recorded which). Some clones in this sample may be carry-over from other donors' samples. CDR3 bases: TGTGCCAGCAGTCCGGGACAGGGTGCCTACGAGCAGTACTTC. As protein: CASSPGQGAYEQYF.